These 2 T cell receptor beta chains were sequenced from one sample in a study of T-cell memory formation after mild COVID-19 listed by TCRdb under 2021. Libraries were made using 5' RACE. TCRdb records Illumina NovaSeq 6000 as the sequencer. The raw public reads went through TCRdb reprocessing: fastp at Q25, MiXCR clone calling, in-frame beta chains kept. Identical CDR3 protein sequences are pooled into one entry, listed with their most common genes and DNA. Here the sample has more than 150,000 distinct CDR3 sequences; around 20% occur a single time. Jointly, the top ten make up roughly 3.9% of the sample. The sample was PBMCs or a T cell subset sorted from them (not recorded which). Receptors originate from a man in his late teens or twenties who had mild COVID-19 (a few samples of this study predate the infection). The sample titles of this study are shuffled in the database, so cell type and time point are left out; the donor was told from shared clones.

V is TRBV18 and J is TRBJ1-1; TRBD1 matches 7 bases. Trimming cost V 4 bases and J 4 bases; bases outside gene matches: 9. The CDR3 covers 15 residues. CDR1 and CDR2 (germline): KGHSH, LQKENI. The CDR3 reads CASSLGQEGGTEAFF. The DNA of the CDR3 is TGTGCCAGCTCACTAGGACAGGAAGGGGGCACTGAAGCTTTCTTT.

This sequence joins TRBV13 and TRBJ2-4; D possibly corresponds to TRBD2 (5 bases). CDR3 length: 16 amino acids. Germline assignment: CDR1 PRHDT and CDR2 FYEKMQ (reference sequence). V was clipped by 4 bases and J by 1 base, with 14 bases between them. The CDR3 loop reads CASSSRGVAAKNIQYF. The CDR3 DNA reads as TGTGCCAGCAGCTCCCGGGGTGTAGCGGCCAAAAACATTCAGTACTTC.